Here is one T cell receptor beta chain with its context. Antigen unknown. The sample is drawn from a study of cytomegalovirus exposure and HLA in healthy donors. Overall study results and limits: Subsequent analysis revealed that first-cohort TCR clusters tended to co-occur in the approximately 120 validation repertoires.

Clones were sequenced by immunoSEQ multiplex PCR, and TCRdb holds only the in-frame ones, with some missing. The table has roughly 52,000 clones, 80% to 95% seen once. The TCR originated in a man aged 18 to 30 in good health and CMV-seronegative. What was sequenced was PBMCs.

The CDR3 nucleotides read TGTGCCACCAGCAGCCGACAGTATAATGAAAAACTGTTTTTT. Protein sequence: CATSSRQYNEKLFF. The chain combines TRBV15 with TRBJ1-4, with D perhaps matching TRBD1 (5 bases). Germline V CDR1 and CDR2: LNHNV, YYDKDF (reference sequence). V was pared by 3 bases and J by 4 bases, with 9 bases between. There are 14 residues in the CDR3.